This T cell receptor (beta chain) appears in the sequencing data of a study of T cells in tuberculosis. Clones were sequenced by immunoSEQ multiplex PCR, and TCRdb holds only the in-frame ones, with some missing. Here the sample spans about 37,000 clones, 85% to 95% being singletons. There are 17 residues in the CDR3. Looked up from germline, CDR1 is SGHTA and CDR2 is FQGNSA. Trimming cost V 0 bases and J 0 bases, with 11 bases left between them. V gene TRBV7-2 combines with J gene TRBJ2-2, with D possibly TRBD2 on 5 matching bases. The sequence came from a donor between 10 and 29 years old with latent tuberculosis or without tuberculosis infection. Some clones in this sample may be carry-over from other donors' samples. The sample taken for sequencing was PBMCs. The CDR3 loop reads CASSLAWRNPNTGELFF. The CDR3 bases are TGTGCCAGCAGCTTAGCGTGGAGGAATCCGAACACCGGGGAGCTGTTTTTT.